This is a list of T cell receptor beta chains from one sample in a study of blood T cell repertoires in COVID-19. The repertoire was sequenced with immunoSEQ multiplex PCR; TCRdb's copy has only in-frame clones and lacks some. The table has 150,000 to 180,000 clones, 75% to 85% seen once. Sequenced input: peripheral blood. The receptors shown here come from a woman aged 60-70 years with COVID-19, enrolled during active disease. CDR3s include the opening cysteine and the closing phenylalanine or tryptophan. Fields, in order: clone size, D gene, V gene, J gene, CDR3 DNA, CDR3 protein. The D gene is left open where the match is weak. Clone size appears in some rows only: once, few, many, or a class for an expanded clone.

>once|-|TRBV6-5|TRBJ1-6
TGTGCCAGCAGTTACTCCGACAGGAGCTTGGGGGCCCTCCACTTT
CASSYSDRSLGALHF
>-|-|TRBV7-3|TRBJ2-3
TGTGCCAGCAGCTTAGGCGGCAATCCAGATACGCAGTATTTT
CASSLGGNPDTQYF
>-|-|TRBV6-5|TRBJ1-2
TGTGCCAGCAAACAGGGTTTGGCATTCTATGGCTACACCTTC
CASKQGLAFYGYTF
>-|-|TRBV19|TRBJ1-4
TGTGCCTCTCGGGGGGTCGTTGAAAAACTGTTTTTT
CASRGVVEKLFF
>-|-|TRBV7-3|TRBJ2-1
TGTGCCAGCAGCTTAACGGGGCTAGATGAGCAGTTCTTC
CASSLTGLDEQFF
>-|-|TRBV10-3|TRBJ1-2
TGTGCCATCAGTGAACTACAGGATAACTATGGCTACACCTTC
CAISELQDNYGYTF
>-|-|TRBV5-6|TRBJ1-1
TGTGCCAGCAGCTTACGTATGTCGAGAGTTAACACTGAAGCTTTCTTT
CASSLRMSRVNTEAFF
>-|-|TRBV6-4|TRBJ1-1
TGTGCCAGCAGTGTACAGAGGAACACTGAAGCTTTCTTT
CASSVQRNTEAFF
>-|-|TRBV5-1|TRBJ2-5
TGCGCCAGCAGCTCAGGAAGGGAGACCCAGTACTTC
CASSSGRETQYF
>-|-|TRBV6-6|TRBJ1-1
TGTGCCAGCAGGACTCTTGACAGAGTGAACACTGAAGCTTTCTTT
CASRTLDRVNTEAFF
>-|-|TRBV6-6|TRBJ1-3
TGTGCCAGCAGTTACGCCGGAGGCAGTTCAGGAAACACCATATATTTT
CASSYAGGSSGNTIYF
>-|-|TRBV30|TRBJ1-1
TGTGCCTGGAGTGACAGGATTGAAGCTTTCTTT
CAWSDRIEAFF
>-|TRBD1|TRBV10-2|TRBJ1-2
TGCGCCAGCCAGAGCAACAGGGGGGCTAACTATGGCTACACCTTC
CASQSNRGANYGYTF
>-|TRBD1|TRBV4-2|TRBJ1-3
TGTGCCAGCAGCCAACTCAGAACAGGGGGTGGAAACACCATATATTTT
CASSQLRTGGGNTIYF
>once|TRBD1|TRBV5-8|TRBJ1-1
TGTGCCAGCAGCCCGAACAGGGGGAGTGCTGAAGCTTTCTTT
CASSPNRGSAEAFF
>few|-|TRBV28|TRBJ1-2
TGTGCCAGCGAGGACAGTTCTAACTATGGCTACACCTTC
CASEDSSNYGYTF
>-|-|TRBV6-5|TRBJ1-1
TGTGCCAGCAGGGGGACACTTGAAGCTTTCTTT
CASRGTLEAFF
>few|TRBD1|TRBV10-3|TRBJ1-1
TGTGCCACCCGGGACAGTGGTTCAAGGGGTACTGAAGCTTTCTTT
CATRDSGSRGTEAFF
>-|TRBD1|TRBV27|TRBJ1-1
TGTGCCAGCAGTTTATCCCGGGACAGGGTTGAAGCTTTCTTT
CASSLSRDRVEAFF
>-|-|TRBV15|TRBJ1-5
TGTGCCACCAGCAGGGGAGGCGGCAATCAGCCCCAGCATTTT
CATSRGGGNQPQHF
>-|-|TRBV7-8|TRBJ1-2
TGTGCCAGCAGCCCGGAGGAGATTGATGGCTACACCTTC
CASSPEEIDGYTF
>-|-|TRBV27|TRBJ1-1
TGTGCCAGCAGTGCCTCCCCAGGGAGGTCGGGGAACACTGAAGCTTTCTTT
CASSASPGRSGNTEAFF
>-|TRBD2|TRBV2|TRBJ2-5
TGTGCCAGCACCGAAGGGACTAGCGGGAGTGAGACCCAGTACTTC
CASTEGTSGSETQYF
>-|TRBD2|TRBV19|TRBJ2-7
TGTGCCAGTAGTACGTCACCAACGGGAGGGAGAACCGACGAGCAGTACTTC
CASSTSPTGGRTDEQYF
>-|TRBD2|TRBV13|TRBJ2-3
TGTGCCAGCAGCTTACGGGGACTAGCGGGACTATATAGCACAGATACGCAGTATTTT
CASSLRGLAGLYSTDTQYF
>-|-|TRBV5-6|TRBJ1-3
TGTGCCAGCACCAAATTACAGGGAATTGTCGGAAACACCATATATTTT
CASTKLQGIVGNTIYF
>-|TRBD1|TRBV27|TRBJ1-2
TGTGCCAGCAGTTCGCTCCCAGGGGGGCATGGCTACACCTTC
CASSSLPGGHGYTF
>once|TRBD1|TRBV6-5|TRBJ1-6
TGTGCCAGCAGCCTGGACAGGGGGCGTTCACCCCTCCACTTT
CASSLDRGRSPLHF
>-|TRBD2|TRBV5-1|TRBJ2-3
TGCGCCAGCAGTGTTGGCCTAAGCGGGAGAGATACAGATACGCAGTATTTT
CASSVGLSGRDTDTQYF
>-|-|TRBV19|TRBJ1-1
TGTGCCAGTAGTATCAAAGGGGCGAACACTGAAGCTTTCTTT
CASSIKGANTEAFF
>-|TRBD1|TRBV18|TRBJ1-5
TGTGCCAGCTCCCGCGGGAAGACAGGGCGCAATAGCAATCAGCCCCAGCATTTT
CASSRGKTGRNSNQPQHF
>-|TRBD1|TRBV5-1|TRBJ1-6
TGCGCCAGCAGCCCCGAGGGGACAGGGGGATCACCCCTCCACTTT
CASSPEGTGGSPLHF
>-|TRBD1|TRBV5-5|TRBJ2-3
TGTGCCAGCAGCTTGCCGACAGGGGCTAGCACAGATACGCAGTATTTT
CASSLPTGASTDTQYF
>-|-|TRBV4-1|TRBJ1-1
TGCGCCAGCAGCCAAGTCGACATTCGGGGTGACACTGAAGCTTTCTTT
CASSQVDIRGDTEAFF
>-|-|TRBV7-3|TRBJ1-1
TGTGCCAGCAGCTACAGCCCGAACACTGAAGCTTTCTTT
CASSYSPNTEAFF
>once|-|TRBV13|TRBJ2-1
TGTGCCAGCAGCTTAGTGGCGGGCAGGGAGCAGTTCTTC
CASSLVAGREQFF
>-|TRBD1|TRBV7-9|TRBJ1-5
TGTGCCAGCAGCTTAGTTGGACAGGGTGGTCGCGATCAGCCCCAGCATTTT
CASSLVGQGGRDQPQHF